What follows describes a single T cell receptor beta chain. Which antigen it targets is not known. Base qualities are not provided; no much larger clone lies one nucleotide away. The data belong to a study of T cell clones after liver transplantation (dated by TCRdb to about 2019). About the full investigation: The samples were obtained from ITN030ST, a randomized trial that attempted immunosuppression withdrawal within 2 years after liver transplantation. Blood samples were collected pre-transplant, then pre-randomization ahead of withdrawal, and finally post-randomization once withdrawal had either been completed or failed. Three of the eight recipients were HCV-positive; the others were transplanted for non-autoimmune, non-viral indications. Donor-reactive T cell clones were identified using TCRbeta sequencing after a pre-transplant mixed lymphocyte reaction and were then followed in post-transplant blood. To count as tolerant, a recipient had to stay completely off immunosuppression for at least one year without liver enzymes climbing beyond twice the upper limit of normal. Third party-reactive TCRbeta sequences from pre-transplant MLRs were also identified as an antigen-independent comparator for donor-reactive sequences. The subjects received no induction therapy and were kept on standard immunosuppression until randomization at 12-24 months post-transplant. The studied cohort comprised 8 liver transplant recipients, 3 classified as tolerant and 5 as non-tolerant. The investigation overall reported the following: Donor-reactive sequences declined more than third party-reactive ones, suggesting partial antigen-specific deletion unrelated to withdrawal success. A significant post-transplant decrease in circulating donor-reactive CD4 TCRbeta sequences was observed in 5 of 8 subjects, irrespective of tolerance or HCV status. Since no allograft tissue specimens were available, donor-reactive T cells may have migrated into the graft instead of being deleted. The conclusions were preliminary, being limited by small, heterogeneous patient numbers and by non-standardized post-transplant time points. After accounting for repertoire turnover, donor-reactive detection was significantly reduced in 7 of 8 subjects for CD4 and 8 of 8 for CD8. In two subjects, low numbers of available donor cells limited the measurable donor-reactive repertoire.

Unstimulated PBMCs, after thawing, were stained for CD3, CD4 and CD8 and then FACS-sorted into CD3+CD4+ and CD3+CD8+ populations. All 8 studied subjects were randomized to immunosuppression withdrawal. The Qiagen DNeasy Blood and Tissue Kit was used for isolation of genomic DNA. High-throughput TCRbeta CDR3 sequencing of frozen genomic DNA was performed by immunoSEQ, including PCR amplification, mapping, bias correction and internal controls. The study's processing was this. Only productive rearrangements were retained, and each unique TCRbeta sequence was defined by its CDR3 nucleotide sequence together with its V and J gene. For a sequence to be called donor-reactive, it needed a frequency of at least 0.01% and at least 5-fold expansion in CFSE-low cells compared with unstimulated pre-transplant cells. To ensure at least 90% detection power, minimum frequency thresholds were set for each subject based on that subject's lowest-template unstimulated sample. Repertoire turnover was measured by Jensen-Shannon divergence between the top 1000 TCRbeta sequences post- and pre-transplant. Two-sided Fisher's exact tests were used to test for changes in the detection of donor-reactive sequences. The table comes from immuneACCESS by way of TCRdb, which keeps in-frame sequences with V and J called. Part of the clones is missing from these tables; in studies checked, under half for an unresolved V gene and the rest for unknown reasons. V, J and clone size are taken as reported in that table, and D and trimming were inferred from the DNA itself. Recorded for this sample are tens of thousands of clones; 80% to 85% of them occurred a single time. Approximately 0.47% of the sample lies in the top ten.

The source material was CD4+ T cells from blood, sampled approximately 45 months after liver transplant. The source is a human patient who received a liver transplant. After a transplant, some of the T cells may come from the graft donor.

The CDR3 reads as follows: CASSVYPGRSEAFF. The sequence in DNA is TGTGCCAGCAGTGTATACCCGGGACGCAGTGAAGCTTTCTTT. Rearrangement joined TRBV28 to TRBJ1-1; the D segment could be TRBD1, given 5 matching bases. The CDR1 and CDR2 encoded by the germline V gene are MDHEN and SYDVKM. Trimming removed 5 bases from V and 7 bases from J, leaving 17 bases between the germline ends. From cysteine to phenylalanine, the CDR3 is 14 amino acids long. Just CDR3 DNA is preserved here, 42 bases in frame from base 1. The CDR3 plus the reference TRBV28 and TRBJ1-1 genes for the other parts give the full variable domain: DVKVTQSSRYLVKRTGEKVFLECVQDMDHENMFWYRQDPGLGLRLIYFSYDVKMKEKGDIPEGYSVSREKKERFSLILESASTNQTSMYLCASSVYPGRSEAFFGQGTRLTVV.